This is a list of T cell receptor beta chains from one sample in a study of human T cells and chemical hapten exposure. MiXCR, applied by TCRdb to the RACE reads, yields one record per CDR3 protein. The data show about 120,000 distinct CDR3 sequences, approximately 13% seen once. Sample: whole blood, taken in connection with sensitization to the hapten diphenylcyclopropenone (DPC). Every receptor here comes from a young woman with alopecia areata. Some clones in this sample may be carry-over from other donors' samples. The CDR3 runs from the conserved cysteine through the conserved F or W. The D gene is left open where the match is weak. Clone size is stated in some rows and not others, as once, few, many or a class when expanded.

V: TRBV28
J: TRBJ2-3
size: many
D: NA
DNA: TGTGCCAGCGGAGAATTGTTAGATACGCAGTATTTT
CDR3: CASGELLDTQYF

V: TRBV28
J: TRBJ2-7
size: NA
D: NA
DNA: TGTGCCAGCAGTTTTTACGCCAGGCCCTCTGGGGAGCAGTACTTC
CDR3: CASSFYARPSGEQYF

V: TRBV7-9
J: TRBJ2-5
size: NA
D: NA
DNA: TGTGCCAGCAGCCCCTTGGCAGGGCCCCAAGAGACCCAGTACTTC
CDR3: CASSPLAGPQETQYF

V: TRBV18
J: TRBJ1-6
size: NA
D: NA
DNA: TGTGCCAGCTCACGCGAAAAGACTAATTCACCCCTCCACTTT
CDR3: CASSREKTNSPLHF

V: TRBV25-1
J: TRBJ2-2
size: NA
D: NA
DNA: TGTGCCAGTGCAGGCCCCGGGGAGCTGTTTTTT
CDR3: CASAGPGELFF

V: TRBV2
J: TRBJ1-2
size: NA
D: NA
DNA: TGTGCCAGCAGTGAGTGGCCTAACTATGGCTACACCTTC
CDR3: CASSEWPNYGYTF

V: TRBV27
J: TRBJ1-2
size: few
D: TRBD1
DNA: TGTGCCAGCAGTTTAAGGACAGGGGGTAGTTATGGCTACACCTTC
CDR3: CASSLRTGGSYGYTF

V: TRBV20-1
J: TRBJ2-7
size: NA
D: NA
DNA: TGCAGTGCTAGAGTTCTCCCCGGAGAAACCTACGAGCAGTACTTC
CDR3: CSARVLPGETYEQYF

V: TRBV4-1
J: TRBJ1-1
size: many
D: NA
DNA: TGCGCCAGCAGCCAAAATCCCGGCGGGCAAACCGCTCGAAGGGACACTGAAGCTTTCTTT
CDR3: CASSQNPGGQTARRDTEAFF

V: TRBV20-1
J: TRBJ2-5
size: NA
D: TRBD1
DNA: TGCAGTGCTTGTGTCTGGGACAGGGTTGAGGAGACCCAGTACTTC
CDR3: CSACVWDRVEETQYF

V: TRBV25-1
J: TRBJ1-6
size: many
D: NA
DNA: TGTGCCAGCAGTCCGGGAGAGTCCTATAATTCACCCCTCCACTTT
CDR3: CASSPGESYNSPLHF

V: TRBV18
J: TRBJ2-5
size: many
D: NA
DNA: TGTGCCAGCTCACCACTTGGGGGGCAAGAGACCCAGTACTTC
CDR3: CASSPLGGQETQYF

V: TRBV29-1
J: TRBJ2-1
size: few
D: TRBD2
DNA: TGCAGCACTAGCGGGGGGGCTTACAATGAGCAGTTCTTC
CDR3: CSTSGGAYNEQFF

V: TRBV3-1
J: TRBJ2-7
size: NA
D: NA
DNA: TGTGTCAGCAGCCGGGGGGCGGGCTACGAGCAGTACTTC
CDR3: CVSSRGAGYEQYF

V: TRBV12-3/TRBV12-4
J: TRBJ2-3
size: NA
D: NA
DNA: TGTGCCAGCAGTCCAGCCACGGATACGCAGTATTTT
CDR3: CASSPATDTQYF

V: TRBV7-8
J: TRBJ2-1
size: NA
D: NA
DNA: TGTGCCAGCAGCCCAGTACTTTACAATGAGCAGTTCTTC
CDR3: CASSPVLYNEQFF

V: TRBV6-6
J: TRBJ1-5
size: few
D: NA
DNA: TGTGCCAGCAGTTACCAGGGTATTGGACAGCCCCAGCATTTT
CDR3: CASSYQGIGQPQHF

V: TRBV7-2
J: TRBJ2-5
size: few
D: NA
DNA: TGTGCCAGCCGCTTGACTAGTCAAGAGACCCAGTACTTC
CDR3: CASRLTSQETQYF

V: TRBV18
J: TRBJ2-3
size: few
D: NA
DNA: TGTGCCAGTGCGGACTCGCGGATTAGCACAGATACGCAGTATTTT
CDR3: CASADSRISTDTQYF

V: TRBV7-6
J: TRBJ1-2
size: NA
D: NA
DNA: TGTGCCAGCAGCTTAGGTAACAGATATGGCTACACCTTC
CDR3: CASSLGNRYGYTF

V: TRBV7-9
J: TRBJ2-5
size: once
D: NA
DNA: TGTGCCAGCAGCCAGAGGAGGAGCCACCGGGCGGGGCGCGAGATAGAGACCCAGTACTTC
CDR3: CASSQRRSHRAGREIETQYF

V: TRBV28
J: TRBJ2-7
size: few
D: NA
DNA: TGTGCCAGCAGTTCCCAAGGCGAGCAGTACTTC
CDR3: CASSSQGEQYF

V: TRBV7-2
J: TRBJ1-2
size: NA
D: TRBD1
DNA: TGTGCCAGCAGCCATAACAGGGGGAACTATGGCTACACCTTC
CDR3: CASSHNRGNYGYTF

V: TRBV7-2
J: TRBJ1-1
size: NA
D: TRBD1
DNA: TGTGCCAGCAGCATACAACAGGGGGTCACGAACACTGAAGCTTTCTTT
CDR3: CASSIQQGVTNTEAFF

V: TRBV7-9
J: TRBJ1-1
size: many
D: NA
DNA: TGTGCCAGCAGCTTAGGGGGCTCCCCAGGGCTGAACACTGAAGCTTTCTTT
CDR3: CASSLGGSPGLNTEAFF

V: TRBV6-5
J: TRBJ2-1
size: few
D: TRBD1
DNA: TGTGCCAGCAGTTACGGGATTGGGACAGAAAACAATGAGCAGTTCTTC
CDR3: CASSYGIGTENNEQFF

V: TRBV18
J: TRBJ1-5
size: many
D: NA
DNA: TGTGCCAGCTCACCTAATACAGGTTTTACTTCTAGCAATCAGCCCCAGCATTTT
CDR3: CASSPNTGFTSSNQPQHF

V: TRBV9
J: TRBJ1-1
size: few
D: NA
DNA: TGTGCCAGCAGCGTGGTACAGAACACTGAAGCTTTCTTT
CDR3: CASSVVQNTEAFF

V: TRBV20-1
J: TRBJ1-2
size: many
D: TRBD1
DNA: TGCAGTGCTAGGGAACCCGCCCGGGACAGCTATGGCTACACCTTC
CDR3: CSAREPARDSYGYTF

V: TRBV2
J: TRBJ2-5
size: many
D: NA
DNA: TGTGCCAGCAGTGGTACTAGCAGAGCTCAAGAGACCCAGTACTTC
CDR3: CASSGTSRAQETQYF

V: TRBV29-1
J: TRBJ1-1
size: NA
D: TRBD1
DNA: TGCAGCGTTGAAAGACAGGGGTTGAACACTGAAGCTTTCTTT
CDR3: CSVERQGLNTEAFF

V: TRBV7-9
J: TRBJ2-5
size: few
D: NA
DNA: TGTGCCAGCAGCTTGAGCGGTTACGAGACCCAGTACTTC
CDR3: CASSLSGYETQYF

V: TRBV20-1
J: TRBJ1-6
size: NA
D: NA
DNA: TGCAGTGCTAGAGATCAGTCGGGACTCCTCGGTTCACCCCTCCACTTT
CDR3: CSARDQSGLLGSPLHF

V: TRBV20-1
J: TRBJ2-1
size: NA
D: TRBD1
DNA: TGCAGTGCTAGAGATCTCCAGGGGGCTCGGAATGAGCAGTTCTTC
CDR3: CSARDLQGARNEQFF

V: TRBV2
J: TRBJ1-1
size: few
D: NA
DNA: TGTGCCAGCATTATCGGCGGGGGCCAGAACACTGAAGCTTTCTTT
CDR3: CASIIGGGQNTEAFF

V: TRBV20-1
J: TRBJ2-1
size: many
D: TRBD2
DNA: TGCAGTGCTCCAGCGGGGGTCCTGAGGTCCTACAATGAGCAGTTCTTC
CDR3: CSAPAGVLRSYNEQFF

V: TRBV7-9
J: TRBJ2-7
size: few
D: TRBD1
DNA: TGTGCCAGCAGCTTTCGCCGGGACAGGGGACACGAGCAGTACTTC
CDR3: CASSFRRDRGHEQYF

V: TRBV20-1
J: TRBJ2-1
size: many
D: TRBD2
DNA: TGCAGTGCTAGAGTCGGACTAGCGGGGAACAATGAGCAGTTCTTC
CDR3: CSARVGLAGNNEQFF

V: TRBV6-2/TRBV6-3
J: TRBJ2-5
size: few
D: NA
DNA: TGTGCCAGCGTTTCCCATCTATGGGAGACCCAGTACTTC
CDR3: CASVSHLWETQYF

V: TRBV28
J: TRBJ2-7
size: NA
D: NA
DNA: TGTGCCAGCAGAATCACGGACAGATACTACTTC
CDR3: CASRITDRYYF

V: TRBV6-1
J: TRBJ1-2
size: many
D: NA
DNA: TGTGCCAGCAGTGAAGCGCAGGTCAGGTACTATGGCTACACCTTC
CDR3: CASSEAQVRYYGYTF

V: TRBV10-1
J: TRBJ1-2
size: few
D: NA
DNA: TGCGCCACGGACGACAGCCTGAAGAACTATGGCTACACCTTC
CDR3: CATDDSLKNYGYTF

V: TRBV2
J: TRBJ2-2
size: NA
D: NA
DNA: TGTGCCAGCAACAGCATTTTCACCGGGGAGCTGTTTTTT
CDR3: CASNSIFTGELFF

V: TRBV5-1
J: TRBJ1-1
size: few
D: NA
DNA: TGCGCCAGCAGCCAAGGGGGATACTCGAACACTGAAGCTTTCTTT
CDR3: CASSQGGYSNTEAFF

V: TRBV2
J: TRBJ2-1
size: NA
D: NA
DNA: TGTGCCAGCAGTGCCAGGGCCTGGAATCATGAGCAGTTCTTC
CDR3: CASSARAWNHEQFF

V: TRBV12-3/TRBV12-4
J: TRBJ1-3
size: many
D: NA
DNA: TGTGCCAGTTCCTCTGGAAACACCATATATTTT
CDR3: CASSSGNTIYF

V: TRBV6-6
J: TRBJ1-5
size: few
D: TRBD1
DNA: TGTGCCAGCAGTCCATCCGGACAGGTTGATCAGCCCCAGCATTTT
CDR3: CASSPSGQVDQPQHF

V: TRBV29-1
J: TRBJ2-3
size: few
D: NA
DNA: TGCAGCGTTGAAATATGGGGGGCTGATACAGATACGCAGTATTTT
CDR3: CSVEIWGADTDTQYF

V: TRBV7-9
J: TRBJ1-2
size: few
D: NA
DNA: TGTGCCAGCAGCCCTGCGGAGGGGCGTATGAACTATGGCTACACCTTC
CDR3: CASSPAEGRMNYGYTF

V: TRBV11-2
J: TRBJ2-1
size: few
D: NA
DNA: TGTGCCAGCAGCTTCAGACGGTCGAGCTCCTACAATGAGCAGTTCTTC
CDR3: CASSFRRSSSYNEQFF

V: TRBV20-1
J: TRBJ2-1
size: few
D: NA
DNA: TGCAGTGCCAACCTTCTCAGCGAGCAGTTCTTC
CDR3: CSANLLSEQFF

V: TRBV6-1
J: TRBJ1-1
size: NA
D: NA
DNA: TGTGCCAGCACCGCCCGGTCGGGGGGGAAGGCTGAAGCTTTCTTT
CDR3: CASTARSGGKAEAFF

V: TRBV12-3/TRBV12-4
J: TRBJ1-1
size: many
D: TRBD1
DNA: TGTGCCAGCACCCGAGGACAGGGAAGGACTGAAGCTTTCTTT
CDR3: CASTRGQGRTEAFF